The sequence of this T cell receptor beta chain was determined in a study of T cell responses to AZD1222 COVID-19 vaccine (dated by TCRdb to the early 2020s). For the wider study: A total of 230 to 250 trial participants underwent TCR sequencing, of whom around 200 received two doses of AZD1222 and around 26 received two doses of the MenACWY control vaccine. Trial participants were enrolled by age into subgroups of 18-55, 56-69 and 70-plus years, and roughly 150, 30 and 60 TCR-sequenced participants, respectively, were included in these subgroups.

The CDR3 regions of human TCRbeta chains were subjected to immunosequencing. As for how the authors treated the data: TCRs in the repertoires were matched against a reference library of SARS-CoV-2-specific TCRs that had been generated with the MIRA antigen-specificity platform. Breadth was defined as the fraction of unique TCRs that were SARS-CoV-2-associated. Depth was defined as the fraction of total T cells that were SARS-CoV-2-associated. Each spike-specific TCR was assigned to its reactive spike region and to a CD4 or CD8 class using the MIRA data. Log10-transformed breadth and depth values were compared by one-way ANOVA with Sidak's multiple comparisons tests. The source is immuneACCESS, and TCRdb retained only in-frame sequences with V and J called. Part of the clones is not carried over; for the studies checked, unresolved V genes explain less than half of this, and the remainder is unexplained. V, J and clone size were drawn from that table, and D and trimming were deduced from the DNA. Within this sample are about 150,000 clones, with about 89% of them counted one time only. In total, the top ten clones hold roughly 10% of the sample.

What the authors observed across the whole study: CD4 TCRs associated with the vaccine covered the entire spike protein, and the dominant responses were in regions 160-218 and 743-854. Because no day 14 peak-response samples were available, the repertoires could be characterized only after the peak T cell response. Participants were mostly white British, with more females than males. The authors suggested clonal diversity may have been underestimated. Spike-specific TCR breadth and depth rose significantly after two AZD1222 doses compared with day 0 and with MenACWY recipients. Only six AZD1222 recipients were SARS-CoV-2 seropositive at baseline, limiting conclusions about previously exposed vaccinees. Nearly half of unique spike-specific TCRs reportedly recognized epitopes outside regions mutated in the B.1.351 and B.1.1.7 variants. In the small 56-69-year group, the increase in depth fell short of significance, most likely because of low power.

Per the publication, the time point label means: about 28 days (+/-7) after the second vaccine dose. Because spike-specific TCR depth and breadth did not differ between the two schedules, AZD1222 recipients who got a second dose at roughly 4 weeks were pooled with those who got a second dose at roughly 12 weeks. Vaccinee samples came from UK trials COV001 and COV002, including a single-blind randomized controlled phase 2/3 trial of AZD1222 (ChAdOx1 nCoV-19) in healthy adults. For TCRbeta chain sequencing, PBMC samples were collected from trial participants at day 0 and at day 28 after the second dose. Comment on this clone: Its antigen is unknown. No base quality information exists; no much larger clone differs at one position.

CDR1 and CDR2 are read off the germline V gene (reference sequence) as LNHNV and YYDKDF. For this chain, trimming is 5 bases at the V end and 7 bases at the J end, and the number of junction bases without a gene match is 4. The CDR3, from cysteine to phenylalanine, totals 12 residues. Only the CDR3 DNA stays, 36 bases, in frame from base 1. The material sequenced was peripheral blood, taken 28 days after the second AZD1222 dose. This TCR was sampled from an adult who received the AZD1222 COVID-19 vaccine. The chain is encoded by TRBV15 joined to TRBJ1-1, and 7 bases in between align with TRBD1. The sequenced DNA is TGTGCCACCAGCGACCAGGGGGGTGAAGCTTTCTTT. Translated, it gives CATSDQGGEAFF.